The 27 T cell receptor beta chains listed next were all sequenced from one sample in a study of blood T cell repertoires in COVID-19 (dated by TCRdb to between 2020 and 2021). The receptor library was made with the immunoSEQ multiplex PCR assay. TCRdb's version of the immuneACCESS table is confined to in-frame rearrangements and falls short of the full clone set. An unresolved V gene accounts for under half of the shortfall where checked; the remainder is of unknown origin. The sample profile shows tens of thousands of clones; roughly 82% of them were found once. The ten biggest clones cover about 13% of the sample. Sequencing was performed on peripheral blood. These receptors all come from a woman aged 80 or over with acute or convalescent COVID-19.

To note about this clone: This could be a read error, since a much larger clone is one nucleotide away. The sample holds other DNA sequences that translate to the same CDR3. In DNA, the CDR3 is TGTGCCAGCAGCCTGACAGGGGGCTATGGCTACACCTTC. It translates to CASSLTGGYGYTF. This chain uses TRBV6-5 with TRBJ1-2; TRBD1 aligns across 9 bases. This CDR3 is 13 amino acids long. The V segment lost 6 bases and the J segment 4 bases; nucleotides outside the gene matches: 3. CDR1 and CDR2 (germline): MNHEY, SVGAGI.

The J gene is TRBJ2-7, the V gene TRBV5-6, with 7 bases identical to TRBD2. Trimming cost V 4 bases and J 0 bases; bases outside gene matches: 10. The CDR3 is 16 residues long. Germline V CDR1 and CDR2: SGHDT, YYEEEE. CDR3: CASSGTSGVSSYEQYF. The DNA of the CDR3 is TGTGCCAGCAGCGGAACGAGCGGGGTAAGCTCCTACGAGCAGTACTTC.

The V and J genes are TRBV3-1 (or the pseudogene TRBV3-2) and TRBJ1-1, with D hard to call. Germline-derived CDR1 and CDR2 are LGHDT and YNNKEL (reference sequence). Trimming took 3 bases from V and 5 from J, leaving 7 bases between them. This CDR3 has 12 amino acids. CDR3 in amino acids: CASSQSLTEAFF. The CDR3 nucleotides are TGTGCCAGCAGCCAGTCCCTTACTGAAGCTTTCTTT.

DNA for the CDR3: TGTGCCAGCAGTTTGCCAGGCACGGGGGGCTACACCTTC. It yields the protein CASSLPGTGGYTF. This chain uses TRBV28 with TRBJ1-2, with unresolved D. This CDR3 has 13 amino acids. Germline V gives CDR1 MDHEN, CDR2 SYDVKM. V dropped 3 bases and J dropped 8 bases, with 13 bases sitting between them.

The gene calls are TRBV20-1 and TRBJ1-1, with 7 bases aligning to TRBD1. This CDR3 has 12 residues. CDR1 and CDR2 (germline): DFQATT, SNEGSKA (reference sequence). Unmatched junction bases numbered 5, after V lost 3 bases and J lost 7 bases. The CDR3 loop reads CSASADRFEAFF. The CDR3 nucleotides are TGCAGTGCTAGTGCGGACAGGTTTGAAGCTTTCTTT.

This clone came up a few times. The rearrangement joins TRBV11-2 to TRBJ2-7; TRBD2 is a possible D gene (5 bases). The CDR3 covers 15 residues. Deletions cut 1 base from V and 2 bases from J, with 12 bases between. The germline V gene encodes CDR1 SGHAT and CDR2 FQNNGV. Here the CDR3 DNA reads TGTGCCAGCAGCTTAGCGGCTGGGAGCACCTACGAGCAGTACTTC. The encoded protein is CASSLAAGSTYEQYF.

The chain joins TRBV7-8 to TRBJ2-1; 9 bases are a match to TRBD2. The trim removed 5 bases at V and 5 bases at J, leaving 19 bases unmatched. CDR1 and CDR2 (germline): SGHVS, FQNEAQ. The CDR3 totals 19 residues. The CDR3: CASSPSRQFLAGSDNEQFF. In DNA form, the CDR3 reads TGTGCCAGCAGCCCATCCCGGCAGTTCCTAGCGGGGTCCGACAATGAGCAGTTCTTC.

This chain uses TRBV24-1 with TRBJ1-2; 7 bases map to TRBD1. The CDR3 has 14 residues. Germline V gene sequence: CDR1 KGHDR, CDR2 SFDVKD. V shed 4 bases and J 3 bases; nucleotides not matched to a gene: 4. The CDR3 protein is CATSEYDRDYGYTF. CDR3 bases: TGTGCCACCAGTGAATATGACAGGGACTATGGCTACACCTTC.

This chain uses TRBV5-4 with TRBJ2-2; weak D call: TRBD1 (6 bases). The V gene's germline CDR1 is SGHNT and CDR2 YYREEE (reference sequence). V was pared by 4 bases and J by 1 base, with 14 bases between. This CDR3 has 16 amino acids. The CDR3 loop is CASSGPGHRNTGELFF. CDR3 DNA: TGTGCCAGCAGCGGTCCGGGACACCGGAACACCGGGGAGCTGTTTTTT.

The chain uses TRBV5-1 and TRBJ2-1; 9 positions agree with TRBD1. V was clipped by 3 bases and J by 6 bases; unmatched bases: 7. Germline V CDR1 and CDR2: SGHRS, YFSETQ. The CDR3 is 15 amino acids. The DNA of the CDR3 is TGCGCCAGCAGCTCTTCCGGGACAGGGCCCAATGAGCAGTTCTTC. As protein: CASSSSGTGPNEQFF.

The chain couples TRBV28 to TRBJ1-5, with TRBD1 matching over 9 bases. CDR1 is MDHEN and CDR2 is SYDVKM in the germline V gene. This CDR3 region has 15 residues. Trimming took 9 bases from V and 2 from J; bases not matched to a gene: 8. DNA for the CDR3: TGTGCCAGTTTGACAGGGGGTGTTGGCAATCAGCCCCAGCATTTT. Translating gives CASLTGGVGNQPQHF.

This clone was picked up a small number of times. The chain uses TRBV7-9 and TRBJ1-1, with 8 bases that match TRBD1. Germline CDR1 is SEHNR and CDR2 is FQNEAQ (reference sequence). The CDR3 is made up of 15 amino acids. V was clipped by 5 bases and J by 5 bases; unmatched bases: 10. The CDR3 DNA reads as TGTGCCAGCAGCCCACCGACAGGGGTGTTGACTGAAGCTTTCTTT. Translation gives CASSPPTGVLTEAFF.

In nucleotides, the CDR3 is TGTGCCAGCAGTTACTCCATTGGCCCCGTTACAGGCCCTATCTCCTACGAGCAGTACTTC. Translated, it gives CASSYSIGPVTGPISYEQYF. The V call is TRBV28, the J call TRBJ2-7; maybe TRBD1 (5 bases). Germline CDR1 is MDHEN and CDR2 is SYDVKM. The V end was cut by 4 bases, the J end by 0 bases, with 28 bases between. This CDR3 region has 20 residues.

This clone was found once. This rearrangement joins TRBV27 to TRBJ1-3; D ambiguous. The germline gives CDR1 MNHEY, CDR2 SMNVEV (reference sequence). This CDR3 spans 13 amino acids. Trimming took off 4 bases at V and 2 bases at J, with 6 bases between the two ends. The CDR3 sequence is CASSWSAGNTIYF. CDR3 nucleotides: TGTGCCAGCAGTTGGTCGGCTGGAAACACCATATATTTT.

The chain joins TRBV4-3 to TRBJ2-2; 7 bases match TRBD1. CDR3 length: 15 residues. Germline V gene data show CDR1 as LGHNA and CDR2 as YSLEER. Trimming cost V 1 base and J 8 bases; bases outside gene matches: 7. The CDR3 spells CASSQGRDRSGELFF. The DNA for the CDR3 is TGCGCCAGCAGCCAAGGCCGGGACAGAAGTGGGGAGCTGTTTTTT.

The V call is TRBV24-1, the J call TRBJ2-7, with D possibly being TRBD2 (6 bases). V was pared by 10 bases and J by 4 bases, with 19 bases between. This CDR3 has 14 residues. Germline assignment: CDR1 KGHDR and CDR2 SFDVKD. The DNA of the CDR3 is TGTGCCACACTACTGGCGGGGCGCCTGTACGAGCAGTACTTC. Its protein is CATLLAGRLYEQYF.

This clone has only a few counts. The V and J genes are TRBV5-4 and TRBJ2-5; TRBD2 is a possible D gene (5 bases). In germline, CDR1 is SGHNT, CDR2 YYREEE (reference sequence). CDR3 length: 14 amino acids. V lost 0 bases and J 5 bases, leaving 11 bases between the germline ends. CDR3 bases: TGTGCCAGCAGCTTGGTCTCTAGCTGGGAGACCCAGTACTTC. This codes for CASSLVSSWETQYF.

The gene calls are TRBV5-6 and TRBJ1-1; no reliable D call. Germline V gene sequence: CDR1 SGHDT, CDR2 YYEEEE. The V end was cut by 1 base, the J end by 1 base, with 8 bases between. The CDR3 is 14 residues long. This CDR3 reads CASSLIRANTEAFF. CDR3 in DNA: TGTGCCAGCAGCTTGATACGAGCGAACACTGAAGCTTTCTTT. Together with reference TRBV5-6 and TRBJ1-1, the CDR3 gives the full variable domain: DAGVTQSPTHLIKTRGQQVTLRCSPKSGHDTVSWYQQALGQGPQFIFQYYEEEERQRGNFPDRFSGHQFPNYSSELNVNALLLGDSALYLCASSLIRANTEAFFGQGTRLTVV.

The V gene is TRBV6-5, the J gene TRBJ2-1; D gene uncertain. Germline loops: CDR1 MNHEY, CDR2 SVGAGI. The CDR3 contains 14 residues. Trimming removed 5 bases at V and 8 bases at J, with 16 bases between. This chain's CDR3 is CASSSRPRGDEQFF. In DNA, the CDR3 is TGTGCCAGCAGTAGTCGGCCCCGCGGCGATGAGCAGTTCTTC.

This clone was counted once. The rearrangement uses TRBV3-1 (or the pseudogene TRBV3-2) and TRBJ2-5; possible D gene TRBD2, 6 bases. CDR1 and CDR2 from the germline V gene are LGHDT and YNNKEL (reference sequence). The germline V and J ends were trimmed by 8 bases and 2 bases, with 15 bases remaining between them. The CDR3 is 14 amino acids. CDR3 residues: CASSPWAGQETQYF. The CDR3 DNA sequence: TGTGCCAGCTCACCTTGGGCGGGACAAGAGACCCAGTACTTC.

This chain links TRBV30 with TRBJ1-1; no firm D call. The germline V gene encodes CDR1 GTSNPN and CDR2 SVGIG (reference sequence). The ends were cut back, 2 bases at V and 0 bases at J, with 7 bases in the middle. This CDR3 is 13 amino acids long. The CDR3 sequence: CAWSYSMNTEAFF. For the CDR3, the DNA is TGTGCCTGGAGTTACAGCATGAACACTGAAGCTTTCTTT.

The chain has TRBV11-2 and TRBJ2-1; D unresolved. From germline, CDR1 is SGHAT and CDR2 FQNNGV. The CDR3 totals 14 residues. V was clipped by 2 bases and J by 7 bases, with 12 bases between them. The CDR3 is CASSLKIGPNEQFF. CDR3 DNA: TGTGCCAGCAGCTTAAAGATTGGCCCAAATGAGCAGTTCTTC.

The chain is built from TRBV28 and TRBJ2-7; weak D call: TRBD2 (5 bases). This CDR3 spans 13 amino acids. Germline V gene lookup returns CDR1 MDHEN and CDR2 SYDVKM. V was shortened by 3 bases and J by 3 bases, with 9 bases between the two germline ends. The CDR3 nucleotides read TGTGCCAGCAGTTTGGTCGGAGGCTACGAGCAGTACTTC. Its translation is CASSLVGGYEQYF.

Remarks on this clone: Germline is not matched at one junction end, which may reflect a read error. This sample includes further DNA sequences coding for the same CDR3. The V and J genes are TRBV19 and TRBJ1-2, with 10 bases lining up with TRBD1. Germline CDR1 LNHDA, CDR2 SQIVND (reference sequence). This CDR3 is 14 amino acids long. The CDR3 sequence is CASSRQTGGNGYTF. The CDR3 DNA reads TGCGCCAGTAGCCGCCAGACAGGGGGCAATGGCTACACCTTC.

The chain's CDR3 is CASSRGTVLGGSGELFF. CDR3 nucleotide sequence: TGTGCCAGCAGCCGAGGGACAGTCCTAGGAGGATCCGGGGAGCTGTTTTTT. The chain has TRBV25-1 and TRBJ2-2, with 7 bases lining up with TRBD1. There are 17 residues in the CDR3. Germline-derived CDR1 and CDR2 are MGHDK and SYGVNS. Losses at the gene ends were 6 bases for V and 6 bases for J; bases not matched to a gene: 16. Drawing the rest from reference TRBV25-1 and TRBJ2-2, the complete variable domain is EADIYQTPRYLVIGTGKKITLECSQTMGHDKMYWYQQDPGMELHLIHYSYGVNSTEKGDLSSESTVSRIRTEHFPLTLESARPSHTSQYLCASSRGTVLGGSGELFFGEGSRLTVL.

The V gene is TRBV3-1 (or the pseudogene TRBV3-2), the J gene TRBJ1-1; D is possibly TRBD1 (6 bases). V lost 4 bases and J 2 bases, leaving 14 bases between the germline ends. Germline lookup yields CDR1 LGHDT and CDR2 YNNKEL (reference sequence). The CDR3 contains 15 residues. CDR3 nucleotides: TGTGCCAGCAGCCCCCGACAGGTCTTTAACACTGAAGCTTTCTTT. Translating gives CASSPRQVFNTEAFF.

The rearrangement uses TRBV15 and TRBJ2-3, with TRBD2 identical over 11 bases. The length of the CDR3 is 16 residues. CDR1 LNHNV and CDR2 YYDKDF come from the germline V gene (reference sequence). After removal of 5 bases from V and 0 bases from J, the junction contained 4 bases not matched to a gene. The CDR3: CATSYGLAGSTDTQYF. In DNA, the CDR3 is TGTGCCACCAGCTATGGACTAGCGGGTAGCACAGATACGCAGTATTTT.